This is a list of T cell receptor beta chains from one sample in a study of tumor and adjacent non-tumor tissue in lung cancer. Via MiXCR, TCRdb re-called the multiplex PCR reads, giving one row per CDR3 protein. Among about 67,000 distinct CDR3 sequences listed, about 77% were seen once. The sample was distant non-tumor lung tissue. The receptors shown here come from a man aged 60-69 years with non-small cell lung cancer. The conserved cysteine and the conserved F or W are not part of the CDR3 here.

TRBV28 | ASRGTSGTRKTQC
TRBV11-3 | ASSPGSVVTHTQY
TRBV4-1 | ASNQETTANTGELF
TRBV29-1 | SVVRADFYEQY
TRBV20-1 | SARDIFGRDHGYT
TRBV2 | ASNQGNIEAY
TRBV6-2/TRBV6-3 | ASREPEEGHEQY
TRBV20-1 | SARRWGGRGEQF
TRBV5-5 | ANSLSENDIYGYT
TRBV6-5 | ASSSGNTEAF
TRBV24-1 | ASWTGDTYGQY
TRBV13 | ASSLAGQNTDMQY
TRBV6-1 | ASTRDGGNRPQH
TRBV27 | ASRPLVPGSGEQF
TRBV6-5 | ASLSQLAGVGETQY
TRBV10-3 | AISEDGTGGKVTQY
TRBV11-2 | ASSLRLPETQY
TRBV6-1 | ACSATSARGSEQF
TRBV12-3/TRBV12-4 | ASSGQGWQSQH
TRBV6-5 | ASSYDRNSYEQY
TRBV6-2/TRBV6-3 | ASGYPSLLAGVEQY
TRBV6-6 | ASSYKKGDTEGF
TRBV6-6 | AGSYEPLNSGNNIY
TRBV5-6 | ARTLRQGNGSLLH
TRBV12-3/TRBV12-4 | ASSPGEGNEKLF
TRBV5-4 | ASSSRLAGAGELF
TRBV20-1 | SAKAQDRLNQPQH
TRBV29-1 | SITDSPSETQY
TRBV28 | ASRMGLLDYEQY
TRBV7-9 | ARSSVRGTNTGELF
TRBV6-2/TRBV6-3 | ASSCKRVGLADAYEQY
TRBV4-1 | VSCHSRAGGDEQF
TRBV11-2 | ACSLQRSSYEQY
TRBV5-4 | ACSLDVTEAF
TRBV12-3/TRBV12-4 | TTWTELVSGANVLT
TRBV6-1 | TSCARDRGLNQPQH
TRBV28 | ASSLPHSKETQY
TRBV10-2 | ASRESKGEGNEQF
TRBV29-1 | SMIPVTAGNTIY
TRBV28 | SSSFRAGLAEYNEQL
TRBV5-4 | TSSPTEREPGDTQY